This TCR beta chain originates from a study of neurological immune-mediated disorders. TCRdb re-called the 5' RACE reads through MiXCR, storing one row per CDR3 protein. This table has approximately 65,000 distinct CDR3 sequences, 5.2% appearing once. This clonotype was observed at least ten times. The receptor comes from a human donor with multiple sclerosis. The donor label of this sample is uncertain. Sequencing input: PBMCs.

The CDR3 loop reads CASSLVRVTDTQYF. The DNA of the CDR3 is TGTGCCAGCAGCCTAGTTAGGGTTACAGATACGCAGTATTTT. The rearrangement joins TRBV7-8 to TRBJ2-3; no clear D. Looked up from germline, CDR1 is SGHVS and CDR2 is FQNEAQ. The length of the CDR3 is 14 residues. V lost 5 bases and J lost 3, with 12 bases in between. Filled out from reference TRBV7-8 and TRBJ2-3, the complete variable domain reads GAGVSQSPRYKVAKRGQDVALRCDPISGHVSLFWYQQALGQGPEFLTYFQNEAQLDKSGLPSDRFFAERPEGSVSTLKIQRTQQEDSAVYLCASSLVRVTDTQYFGPGTRLTVL.